The 21 T cell receptor beta chains given below trace back to one sample, sequenced in a study of beta chain features in type 1 diabetes. What was sequenced were expressed TCRB transcripts, since all of the isolated RNA had been reverse transcribed. Profiling relied on immunoSEQ multiplex PCR, and the TCRdb table lists in-frame clones only, not all of them. The sample holds some 900,000 clones; about a sixth are singletons and the top ten take roughly 0.025%. The sequencing input was naive CD4+ T cells from blood. The receptors were gathered from a woman in her late teens or twenties in good health.

This clone was counted a few times. The J gene is TRBJ2-2, the V gene TRBV4-2; 7 nucleotides match TRBD2. The germline V gene has CDR1 LGHNA and CDR2 YNFKEQ. V lost 0 bases and J lost 3; bases outside the gene matches: 4. The CDR3 is 16 residues long. The CDR3 coding sequence is TGTGCCAGCAGCCAAGATCCTAGCGGTTACACCGGGGAGCTGTTTTTT. Its translation is CASSQDPSGYTGELFF.

This clone was seen a few times. V and J are TRBV4-2 and TRBJ2-7; no definite D call. V was cut by 0 bases and J by 6 bases, with 12 bases left in between. The CDR3 runs to 14 residues. In germline, CDR1 is LGHNA, CDR2 YNFKEQ. The CDR3 nucleotides read TGTGCCAGCAGCCAAGAGAAGTCTGTGTCCGAGCAGTACTTC. This sequence encodes CASSQEKSVSEQYF.

The chain employs TRBV4-1 and TRBJ2-2; D possibly corresponds to TRBD1 (6 bases). Per the germline V gene, CDR1 is MGHRA and CDR2 is YSYEKL. V lost 4 bases and J 0 bases, leaving 21 bases between the germline ends. The CDR3 has 19 amino acids. The DNA of the CDR3 is TGCGCCAGCAGCCGCTACGCCCTCCGTGGGGGCGCGAACACCGGGGAGCTGTTTTTT. Translated: CASSRYALRGGANTGELFF.

This clone was observed a handful of times. The identical CDR3 is also encoded by other nucleotide sequences in the sample. The rearrangement uses TRBV28 and TRBJ1-2, with 11 positions matching TRBD1. The CDR3 is 14 residues long. The germline V gene encodes CDR1 MDHEN and CDR2 SYDVKM. Trimming removed 4 bases from V and 6 bases from J; junction bases left unmatched: 4. CDR3 DNA sequence: TGTGCCAGCAGTTCCGGACAGGGGGCGGATGGCTACACCTTC. Translation gives CASSSGQGADGYTF.

This clone was observed a few times. The chain links TRBV28 to TRBJ2-5; D could derive from TRBD1 or TRBD2 (5 bases each). CDR3 length: 14 residues. CDR1 and CDR2 from the germline V gene are MDHEN and SYDVKM. V was clipped by 8 bases and J by 3 bases, with 16 bases between them. In DNA form, the CDR3 reads TGTGCCAGCCGTGGGGGAACAGTCGAAGAGACCCAGTACTTC. Translated: CASRGGTVEETQYF. The entire variable domain, with the rest obtained from reference TRBV28 and TRBJ2-5, is as follows: DVKVTQSSRYLVKRTGEKVFLECVQDMDHENMFWYRQDPGLGLRLIYFSYDVKMKEKGDIPEGYSVSREKKERFSLILESASTNQTSMYLCASRGGTVEETQYFGPGTRLLVL.

This clone was recorded a few times. The CDR3 region has the DNA TGTGCCAGCAGCTTCCGGGACTCGAGTGAAAAACTGTTTTTT. Protein sequence: CASSFRDSSEKLFF. The chain carries TRBV5-4 and TRBJ1-4; a weak D match, TRBD1 (5 bases). The germline V gene encodes CDR1 SGHNT and CDR2 YYREEE (reference sequence). V shed 2 bases and J shed 7 bases, with 12 bases lying between them. The CDR3 sequence is 14 residues long. The variable domain in full, with the rest retrieved from reference TRBV5-4 and TRBJ1-4, is ETGVTQSPTHLIKTRGQQVTLRCSSQSGHNTVSWYQQALGQGPQFIFQYYREEENGRGNFPPRFSGLQFPNYSSELNVNALELDDSALYLCASSFRDSSEKLFFGSGTQLSVL.

The genes are TRBV7-5 and TRBJ1-1; the listed D gene, TRBD1, was not tested against the DNA. TRBV7-5 is given as a pseudogene. The CDR3 spans 13 residues. The CDR3 is CASSNAGNTEAFF. Here the CDR3 DNA reads TGTGCCAGCAGCAATGCAGGTAACACTGAAGCTTTCTTT.

V and J are TRBV2 and TRBJ2-3; unclear D gene. V shed 4 bases and J shed 2 bases, with 7 bases lying between them. From germline, CDR1 is SNHLY and CDR2 FYNNEI. The CDR3 runs 13 residues. The CDR3 reads CASSVYATDTQYF. CDR3 nucleotide sequence: TGTGCCAGCAGTGTATACGCCACAGATACGCAGTATTTT.

This chain links TRBV27 with TRBJ1-5; D gene unclear. Germline CDR1 reads MNHEY; CDR2 reads SMNVEV (reference sequence). Trimming took off 9 bases at V and 0 bases at J, with 24 bases between the two ends. This CDR3 contains 18 residues. The CDR3 here is CASLGRPSGFNSNQPQHF. The CDR3 region has the DNA TGTGCCAGTCTGGGCAGGCCCTCGGGGTTTAATAGCAATCAGCCCCAGCATTTT.

In DNA, the CDR3 is TGCGCCAGCAGAGATACCGGGACAGGCTCACAAGAGACCCAGTACTTC. It translates to CASRDTGTGSQETQYF. This sequence joins TRBV4-1 and TRBJ2-5, with 8 positions matching TRBD1. Germline assignment: CDR1 MGHRA and CDR2 YSYEKL. This CDR3 has 16 residues. Trimming at V came to 6 bases and at J to 2 bases, leaving 11 bases not matched to a gene.

This chain uses TRBV7-9 with TRBJ1-5, with 9 bases matching TRBD1. The CDR3 extends over 15 amino acids. The junction had 8 bases not matched to a gene; V was cut back by 5 bases and J by 6 bases. Germline V lookup: CDR1 SEHNR, CDR2 FQNEAQ (reference sequence). Written as DNA, the CDR3 is TGTGCCAGCAGCCGGACAGGGGATTGGGGTCAGCCCCAGCATTTT. Its translation: CASSRTGDWGQPQHF. Full variable domain (remainder filled in from reference TRBV7-9 and TRBJ1-5): DTGVSQNPRHKITKRGQNVTFRCDPISEHNRLYWYRQTLGQGPEFLTYFQNEAQLEKSRLLSDRFSAERPKGSFSTLEIQRTEQGDSAMYLCASSRTGDWGQPQHFGDGTRLSIL.

This clone was observed a handful of times. The chain combines TRBV13 with TRBJ2-3, with 9 bases fitting TRBD2. This CDR3 has 15 amino acids. Trimming at V came to 6 bases and at J to 1 base, leaving 5 bases not matched to a gene. Germline values: CDR1 PRHDT, CDR2 FYEKMQ (reference sequence). In DNA, the CDR3 is TGTGCCAGCAGGGTAGCGGGAGCCGGCACAGATACGCAGTATTTT. This sequence encodes CASRVAGAGTDTQYF.

In its sample, this clone was seen a few times. This chain links TRBV27 with TRBJ2-7; 7 bases line up with TRBD2. With 5 bases clipped from V and 3 bases from J, the junction kept 13 bases outside the gene matches. The germline CDR1 and CDR2 sequences are MNHEY and SMNVEV (reference sequence). The CDR3 sequence is 16 residues long. CDR3 DNA sequence: TGTGCCAGCAGTCCTCTGGATACTAGCGCGCTCTACGAGCAGTACTTC. It codes for CASSPLDTSALYEQYF.

This clone appeared a few times. The chain has TRBV18 and TRBJ1-1; D call uncertain. Trimming took off 2 bases at V and 8 bases at J, with 9 bases between the two ends. Germline assignment: CDR1 KGHSH and CDR2 LQKENI. This CDR3 has 12 residues. CDR3 sequence: CASSPWSGEAFF. The CDR3 bases are TGTGCCAGCTCACCATGGTCGGGAGAAGCTTTCTTT.

This clone has a handful of counts. The chain recombines TRBV5-1 with TRBJ2-5; TRBD1 matches at 10 bases. The CDR3 extends over 14 amino acids. Germline V CDR1 and CDR2: SGHRS, YFSETQ. Germline trimming cut 3 bases from V and 2 bases from J; bases unmatched to any gene: 1. The CDR3 coding sequence is TGCGCCAGCAGCTGGGGACAGGGGCAAGAGACCCAGTACTTC. As protein: CASSWGQGQETQYF.

This clone came up once. The chain couples TRBV7-9 to TRBJ1-6, with D unclear. CDR3 length: 14 residues. V lost 7 bases, J lost 8 bases, and 15 bases lay in between. The germline CDR1 and CDR2 sequences are SEHNR and FQNEAQ (reference sequence). CDR3 in DNA: TGTGCCAGCACCGGAACTAGTACGGATTCACCCCTCCACTTT. It is translated as CASTGTSTDSPLHF.

This clone was counted between two and nine times. The CDR3 protein is CASSLRLGGAATDTQYF. The CDR3 nucleotides read TGTGCCAGCAGCTTGAGACTAGGAGGGGCGGCCACAGATACGCAGTATTTT. The chain uses TRBV5-4 and TRBJ2-3, with D tentatively TRBD2 (6 bases). The V end lost 1 base, the J end lost 2 bases, and 17 bases lay between the germline ends. The CDR3 runs to 17 residues. Germline lookup yields CDR1 SGHNT and CDR2 YYREEE (reference sequence). Looking up the rest from reference TRBV5-4 and TRBJ2-3 gives the full variable domain: ETGVTQSPTHLIKTRGQQVTLRCSSQSGHNTVSWYQQALGQGPQFIFQYYREEENGRGNFPPRFSGLQFPNYSSELNVNALELDDSALYLCASSLRLGGAATDTQYFGPGTRLTVL.

CDR3 protein: CASSSPQGERTRTDTQYF. CDR3 nucleotides: TGTGCCAGCAGCTCGCCGCAAGGGGAAAGAACCCGCACAGATACGCAGTATTTT. The J gene is TRBJ2-3, the V gene TRBV7-9, with D maybe TRBD1 (5 bases). This CDR3 has 18 residues. The ends were cut back, 4 bases at V and 1 base at J, with 21 bases in the middle. The germline V gene encodes CDR1 SEHNR and CDR2 FQNEAQ (reference sequence).

This clone was detected a few times. CDR3 coding DNA: TGCGCCAGCAGCCAGGGGTCCTTAGCGGGGAGGTTCACCGGGGAGCTGTTTTTT. Translating gives CASSQGSLAGRFTGELFF. This chain connects TRBV4-1 to TRBJ2-2; TRBD2 matches at 8 bases. After removal of 3 bases from V and 4 bases from J, the junction contained 13 bases not matched to a gene. CDR1 and CDR2 from the germline V gene are MGHRA and YSYEKL. CDR3 size: 18 residues.

The chain has TRBV6-5 and TRBJ2-2, with 7 nucleotides matching TRBD2. CDR1 is MNHEY, CDR2 SVGAGI, per germline. The length of the CDR3 is 14 residues. V lost 7 bases to trimming and J lost 9 bases; unmatched junction nucleotides: 11. CDR3 coding DNA: TGTGCCAGCATCCGGGCCAGCGGGGACCGGGAGCTGTTTTTT. It specifies CASIRASGDRELFF.

The chain uses TRBV5-1 and TRBJ2-1, with TRBD2 identical over 10 bases. This CDR3 is 14 amino acids long. Losses at the gene ends were 4 bases for V and 12 bases for J; bases not matched to a gene: 10. Germline assignment: CDR1 SGHRS and CDR2 YFSETQ. Here the CDR3 reads CASSDGTSESTQFF. The CDR3 DNA is TGCGCCAGCAGCGACGGGACTAGCGAGAGTACGCAGTTCTTC. The full variable domain, its missing parts supplied by reference TRBV5-1 and TRBJ2-1, is KAGVTQTPRYLIKTRGQQVTLSCSPISGHRSVSWYQQTPGQGLQFLFEYFSETQRNKGNFPGRFSGRQFSNSRSEMNVSTLELGDSALYLCASSDGTSESTQFFGPGTRLTVL.